This passage covers 18 T cell receptor beta chains from one sample sequenced in a study of blood T cells in healthy people across ages. With a J-beta primer mix and a sample-barcoded 5' primer, a second PCR ran about 6 to 11 cycles. TCRdb reprocessed the 5' RACE reads via MiXCR and lists one record per CDR3 protein. The sample includes 650,000 to 950,000 distinct CDR3 sequences, approximately 48% of them seen just once. Sequencing was done on a sample of blood. These receptors were obtained from a man aged 60 to 69 in good health.

The chain links TRBV20-1 to TRBJ2-5; D unclear. Gene TRBJ2-7 matches the end of the DNA better, so the J call may be wrong. This CDR3 contains 12 residues. The V gene's germline CDR1 is DFQATT and CDR2 SNEGSKA (reference sequence). The CDR3 protein is CSARDPGYEQYF. CDR3 bases: TGCAGTGCTAGAGATCCGGGCTACGAGCAGTACTTC.

This chain connects TRBV14 to TRBJ2-4, with 8 bases matching TRBD2. The J call is in doubt because the DNA end fits TRBJ2-7 better. CDR3 length equals 17 residues. Germline CDR1 SGHDN, CDR2 FVKESK. The CDR3 protein is CASSQIASGRINYEQYF. CDR3 in DNA: TGTGCCAGCAGCCAAATTGCCAGCGGGAGAATAAACTACGAGCAGTACTTC.

The J gene is TRBJ1-2, the V gene TRBV7-2; D is ambiguous. CDR3 size: 12 residues. V was shortened by 2 bases and J by 7 bases, with 8 bases between the two germline ends. Per germline, CDR1 SGHTA and CDR2 FQGNSA. The CDR3 sequence is CASSLYGSGYTF. Written as DNA, the CDR3 is TGTGCCAGCAGCTTATATGGGAGTGGCTACACCTTC.

The chain recombines TRBV5-1 with TRBJ1-4; D is unresolved. V lost 1 base to trimming and J lost 0 bases, with 4 bases between them. This CDR3 comprises 14 residues. Germline CDR1 reads SGHRS; CDR2 reads YFSETQ. For the CDR3, the DNA is TGCGCCAGCAGCTTGTCCTCAACTAATGAAAAACTGTTTTTT. Encoded protein: CASSLSSTNEKLFF.

A few counts support this clonotype. The gene calls are TRBV7-9 and TRBJ1-6; D gene uncertain. This CDR3 region has 15 residues. V was pared by 1 base and J by 4 bases, with 8 bases between. CDR1 is SEHNR, CDR2 FQNEAQ, per germline (reference sequence). CDR3 DNA: TGTGCCAGCAGCTTAGGGGCGGAGTATAATTCACCCCTCCACTTT. Its translation: CASSLGAEYNSPLHF.

The chain joins TRBV20-1 to TRBJ2-3; 8 bases are shared with TRBD2. V shed 3 bases, J shed 3 bases, and the junction held 14 bases outside the gene matches. CDR3 length: 17 amino acids. Germline assignment: CDR1 DFQATT and CDR2 SNEGSKA (reference sequence). The chain's CDR3 is CSARPPPGLGGTDTQYF. CDR3 DNA sequence: TGCAGTGCTAGGCCACCCCCGGGACTAGGCGGGACAGATACGCAGTATTTT.

There are a few counts of this clonotype. This chain joins TRBV7-2 and TRBJ1-6, with 7 bases that match TRBD1. This CDR3 has 13 residues. Germline V gene data show CDR1 as SGHTA and CDR2 as FQGNSA. Losses at the gene ends were 8 bases for V and 6 bases for J; bases not matched to a gene: 4. The chain's CDR3 is CASGTDFNSPLHF. CDR3 coding DNA: TGTGCCAGCGGGACAGACTTTAATTCACCCCTCCACTTT. The entire variable domain, with the rest obtained from reference TRBV7-2 and TRBJ1-6, is as follows: GAGVSQSPSNKVTEKGKDVELRCDPISGHTALYWYRQSLGQGLEFLIYFQGNSAPDKSGLPSDRFSAERTGGSVSTLTIQRTQQEDSAVYLCASGTDFNSPLHFGNGTRLTVT.

This clonotype was recorded only once. A much larger clone lies one base from this, so it may be a read error. The chain has TRBV7-2 and TRBJ2-7; D is possibly TRBD1 (7 bases). V lost 1 base and J lost 9, with 13 bases in between. Germline CDR1 reads SGHTA; CDR2 reads FQGNSA. This CDR3 is built from 13 residues. CDR3 amino acids: CASSLGQGGRQYF. In DNA form, the CDR3 reads TGTGCCAGCAGCTTAGGACAGGGAGGCAGGCAGTACTTC.

The chain joins TRBV7-2 to TRBJ2-1, with 12 bases aligning to TRBD2. Germline lookup yields CDR1 SGHTA and CDR2 FQGNSA. The V gene end was trimmed by 5 bases and the J gene end by 8 bases; junction bases not matched to a gene: 4. There are 14 residues in the CDR3. Here the CDR3 DNA reads TGTGCCAGCAGCACCAGACTAGCGGGGGATGAGCAGTTCTTC. It translates to CASSTRLAGDEQFF.

The chain couples TRBV20-1 to TRBJ2-7; TRBD1 matches at 8 bases. The V and J ends lost 5 bases and 9 bases, in that order; junction bases with no gene match: 12. CDR3 length equals 13 residues. Germline V lookup: CDR1 DFQATT, CDR2 SNEGSKA (reference sequence). The CDR3 spells CSAGKPGQDGQYF. CDR3 bases: TGCAGTGCTGGGAAACCGGGACAGGACGGGCAGTACTTC.

Concerning this clonotype: At one of its ends the junction is not consistent with the germline gene, which may arise from a read error. The chain recombines TRBV6-5 with TRBJ2-4, with 7 positions matching TRBD1. The closer fit of TRBJ2-7 to the DNA end suggests the J call may be wrong. The CDR3 extends over 14 amino acids. Germline values: CDR1 MNHEY, CDR2 SVGAGI. CDR3 region: CAGRRDSGVYEQYF. The DNA for the CDR3 is TGTGCCGGCAGACGGGACAGCGGCGTCTACGAGCAGTACTTC.

The V gene is TRBV12-3 or TRBV12-4, the J gene TRBJ1-4; the D gene is possibly TRBD1 (6 bases). CDR3 length: 17 residues. V lost 5 bases to trimming and J lost 4 bases, with 20 bases between them. The CDR3 sequence is CASSKPKTGRINEKLFF. The CDR3 coding sequence is TGTGCCAGCAGTAAACCCAAAACAGGGCGCATTAATGAAAAACTGTTTTTT.

The sample holds a few counts of this clonotype. The J gene is TRBJ2-5, the V gene TRBV20-1; a weak D match, TRBD1 (6 bases). Germline CDR1 and CDR2: DFQATT and SNEGSKA (reference sequence). The CDR3 extends over 15 amino acids. Trimming removed 3 bases from V and 4 bases from J, with 18 bases in between. This CDR3 is CSASFSTGIGETQYF. The CDR3 DNA is TGCAGTGCTAGCTTTTCTACAGGGATAGGAGAGACCCAGTACTTC.

The V call is TRBV7-8, the J call TRBJ1-6; 8 bases line up with TRBD1. This CDR3 has 14 residues. Germline lookup yields CDR1 SGHVS and CDR2 FQNEAQ. V was pared by 5 bases and J by 15 bases, with 12 bases of the junction left unmatched. The CDR3 sequence is CASSDRDRSRLLHF. Here the CDR3 DNA reads TGTGCCAGCAGCGATCGGGACAGGTCGAGGCTCCTCCACTTT. Looking up the rest from reference TRBV7-8 and TRBJ1-6 gives the full variable domain: GAGVSQSPRYKVAKRGQDVALRCDPISGHVSLFWYQQALGQGPEFLTYFQNEAQLDKSGLPSDRFFAERPEGSVSTLKIQRTQQEDSAVYLCASSDRDRSRLLHFGNGTRLTVT.

V is TRBV27 and J is TRBJ2-7; perhaps TRBD1 as D (6 bases). V was shortened by 5 bases and J by 5 bases, with 16 bases between the two germline ends. The CDR3 is 14 residues long. Germline CDR1 MNHEY, CDR2 SMNVEV (reference sequence). CDR3 sequence (DNA): TGTGCCAGCAGTCCCCGTGGCAGGGGCCACGAGCAGTACTTC. It codes for CASSPRGRGHEQYF.

This clonotype was seen more than once but under ten times. V gene TRBV6-2 or TRBV6-3 combines with J gene TRBJ2-5, with TRBD2 matching 10 bases. TRBJ2-7 explains the end of the DNA better; the J call may be wrong. CDR1 and CDR2 from the germline V gene are MNHEY and SVGEGT. The CDR3 sequence is 14 residues long. The CDR3 sequence: CASSYVAGGYEQYF. For the CDR3, the DNA is TGTGCCAGCAGTTACGTAGCGGGAGGATACGAGCAGTACTTC.

The chain uses TRBV7-8 and TRBJ2-7; a weak D match, TRBD2 (7 bases). Near its end, the DNA agrees better with TRBJ2-5, so the J call may be wrong. The CDR3 covers 14 residues. CDR1 SGHVS and CDR2 FQNEAQ come from the germline V gene. CDR3 in DNA: TGTGCCAGCACCCGGAGGGGGGGCAGGGAGACCCAGTACTTC. Its translation is CASTRRGGRETQYF.

The chain couples TRBV7-2 to TRBJ2-5; D perhaps matches TRBD1 (6 bases). Trimming pared 5 bases from V and 11 bases from J, leaving 21 bases between. Germline V lookup: CDR1 SGHTA, CDR2 FQGNSA. The CDR3 totals 14 residues. The CDR3, as DNA: TGTGCCAGCAGCCTAGACAGGTTAAACAATGAGCAGTACTTC. Protein product: CASSLDRLNNEQYF. The full variable domain, rest sourced from reference TRBV7-2 and TRBJ2-5, is GAGVSQSPSNKVTEKGKDVELRCDPISGHTALYWYRQSLGQGLEFLIYFQGNSAPDKSGLPSDRFSAERTGGSVSTLTIQRTQQEDSAVYLCASSLDRLNNEQYFGPGTRLLVL.